This TCR beta chain was profiled in a study of blood T cell repertoires in COVID-19. Overall study context: Donors in the United States, Italy and Spain gave samples during acute or convalescent COVID-19. From T cells, B-cell-depleted T cells, or PBMCs came the material, which was cDNA or gDNA.

Per germline, CDR1 SGHRS and CDR2 YFSETQ. CDR3 length: 12 residues. V lost 0 bases and J 11 bases, leaving 11 bases between the germline ends. Per the study methods: Amplified reference gene primers provided the basis for estimating nucleated cell counts. Method: immunoSEQ multiplex PCR; TCRdb's copy keeps in-frame clones and lacks some. The DNA gave D and trimming, while V, J and clone size come from that table. In the table there are about 74,000 clones, around 75% of which are singletons. This receptor was obtained from an older man with acute or convalescent COVID-19. The sample comprised peripheral blood. This chain links TRBV5-1 with TRBJ1-1; tentative D call: TRBD1 (6 bases). The CDR3 here is CASSLGGQSAFF. CDR3 in DNA: TGCGCCAGCAGCTTGGGAGGACAGTCGGCTTTCTTT.